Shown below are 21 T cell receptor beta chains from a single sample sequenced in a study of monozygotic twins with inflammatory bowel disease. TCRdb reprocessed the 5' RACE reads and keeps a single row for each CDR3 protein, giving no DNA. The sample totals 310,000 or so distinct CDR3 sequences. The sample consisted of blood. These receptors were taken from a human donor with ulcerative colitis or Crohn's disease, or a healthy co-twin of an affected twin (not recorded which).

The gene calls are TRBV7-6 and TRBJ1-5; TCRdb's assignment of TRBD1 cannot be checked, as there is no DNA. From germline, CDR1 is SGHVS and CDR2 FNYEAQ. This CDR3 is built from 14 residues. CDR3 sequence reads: CASSLDQGFQPQHF.

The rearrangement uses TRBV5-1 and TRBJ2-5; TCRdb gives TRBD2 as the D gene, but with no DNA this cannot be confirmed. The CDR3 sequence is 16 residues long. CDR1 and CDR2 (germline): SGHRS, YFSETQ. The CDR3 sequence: CASSSGLADLRETQYF. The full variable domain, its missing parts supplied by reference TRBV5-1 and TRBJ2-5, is KAGVTQTPRYLIKTRGQQVTLSCSPISGHRSVSWYQQTPGQGLQFLFEYFSETQRNKGNFPGRFSGRQFSNSRSEMNVSTLELGDSALYLCASSSGLADLRETQYFGPGTRLLVL.

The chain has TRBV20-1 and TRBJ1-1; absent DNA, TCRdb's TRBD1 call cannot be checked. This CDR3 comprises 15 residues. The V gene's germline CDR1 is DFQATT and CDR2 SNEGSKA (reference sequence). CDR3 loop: CSARALTGMNTEAFF.

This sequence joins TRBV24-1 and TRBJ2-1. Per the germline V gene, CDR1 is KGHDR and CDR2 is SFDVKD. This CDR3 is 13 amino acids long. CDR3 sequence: CATSDLDYNEQFF.

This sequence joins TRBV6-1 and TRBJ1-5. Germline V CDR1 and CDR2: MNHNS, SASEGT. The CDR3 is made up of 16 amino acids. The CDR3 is CASSPEFPRGNQPQHF.

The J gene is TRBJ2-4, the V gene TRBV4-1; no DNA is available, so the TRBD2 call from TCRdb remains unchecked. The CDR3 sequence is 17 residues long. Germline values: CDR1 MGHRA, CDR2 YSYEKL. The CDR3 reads CASSQPARSLAKNIQYF.

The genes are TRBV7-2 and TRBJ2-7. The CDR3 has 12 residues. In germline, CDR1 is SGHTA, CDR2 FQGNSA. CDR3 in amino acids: CASSLEPLRQYF.

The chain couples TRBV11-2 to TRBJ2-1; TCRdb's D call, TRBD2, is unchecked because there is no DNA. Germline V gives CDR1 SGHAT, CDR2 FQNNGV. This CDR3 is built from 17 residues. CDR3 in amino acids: CASSLKGPSGSSNEQFF. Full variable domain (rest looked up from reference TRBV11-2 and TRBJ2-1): EAGVAQSPRYKIIEKRQSVAFWCNPISGHATLYWYQQILGQGPKLLIQFQNNGVVDDSQLPKDRFSAERLKGVDSTLKIQPAKLEDSAVYLCASSLKGPSGSSNEQFFGPGTRLTVL.

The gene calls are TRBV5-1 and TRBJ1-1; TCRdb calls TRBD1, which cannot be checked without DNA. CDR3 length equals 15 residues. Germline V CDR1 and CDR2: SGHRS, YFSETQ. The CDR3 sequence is CASSLSGAANTEAFF.

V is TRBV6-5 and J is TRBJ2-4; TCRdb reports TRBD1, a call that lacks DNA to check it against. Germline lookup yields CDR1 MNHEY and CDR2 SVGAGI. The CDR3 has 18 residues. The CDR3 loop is CASSYTHLWTGAKNIQYF.

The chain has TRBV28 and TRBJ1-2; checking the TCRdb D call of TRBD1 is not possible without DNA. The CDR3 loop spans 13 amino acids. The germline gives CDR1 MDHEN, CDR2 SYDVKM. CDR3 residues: CATRTGVGYGYTF.

CDR3 in amino acids: CSASRTSGSHTQYF. The V and J genes are TRBV20-1 and TRBJ2-3; TCRdb gives TRBD2 as the D gene, but with no DNA this cannot be confirmed. Germline CDR1 DFQATT, CDR2 SNEGSKA (reference sequence). CDR3 length equals 14 residues.

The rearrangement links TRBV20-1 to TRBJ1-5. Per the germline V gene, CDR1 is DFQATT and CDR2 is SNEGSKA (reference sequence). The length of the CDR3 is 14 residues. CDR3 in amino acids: CSARDSAGNQPQHF.

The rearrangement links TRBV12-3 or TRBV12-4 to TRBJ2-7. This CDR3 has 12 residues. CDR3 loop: CASMRFSYEQYF.

The CDR3: CSARLLRDSVSYNEQFF. This sequence joins TRBV20-1 and TRBJ2-1; the TCRdb D gene call, TRBD1, has no DNA to confirm it. Germline loops: CDR1 DFQATT, CDR2 SNEGSKA (reference sequence). The CDR3 loop spans 17 amino acids.

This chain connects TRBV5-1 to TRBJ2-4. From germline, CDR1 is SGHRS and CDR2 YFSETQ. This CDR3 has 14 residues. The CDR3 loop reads CASSLGEIGNIQYF.

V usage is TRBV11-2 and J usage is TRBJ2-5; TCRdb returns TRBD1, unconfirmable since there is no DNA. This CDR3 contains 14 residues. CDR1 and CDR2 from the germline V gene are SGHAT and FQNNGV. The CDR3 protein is CASSLEWGSGTQYF.

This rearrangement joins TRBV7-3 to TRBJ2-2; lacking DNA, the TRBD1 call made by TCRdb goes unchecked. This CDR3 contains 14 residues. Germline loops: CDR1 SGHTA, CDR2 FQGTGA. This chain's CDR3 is CASSLKRGSGELFF.

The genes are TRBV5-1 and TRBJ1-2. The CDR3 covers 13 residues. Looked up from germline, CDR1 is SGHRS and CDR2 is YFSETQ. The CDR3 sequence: CASRDALVYGYTF.

CDR3 protein: CASRGTSGGAHEQFF. The V and J genes are TRBV6-1 and TRBJ2-1; as DNA is missing, the TRBD2 call by TCRdb cannot be tested. The V gene's germline CDR1 is MNHNS and CDR2 SASEGT. CDR3 length: 15 amino acids.

This CDR3 is CASSPRVTSPTDTQYF. The V and J genes are TRBV9 and TRBJ2-3; the D call from TCRdb, TRBD2, cannot be confirmed without DNA. From germline, CDR1 is SGDLS and CDR2 YYNGEE. This CDR3 is 16 amino acids long.